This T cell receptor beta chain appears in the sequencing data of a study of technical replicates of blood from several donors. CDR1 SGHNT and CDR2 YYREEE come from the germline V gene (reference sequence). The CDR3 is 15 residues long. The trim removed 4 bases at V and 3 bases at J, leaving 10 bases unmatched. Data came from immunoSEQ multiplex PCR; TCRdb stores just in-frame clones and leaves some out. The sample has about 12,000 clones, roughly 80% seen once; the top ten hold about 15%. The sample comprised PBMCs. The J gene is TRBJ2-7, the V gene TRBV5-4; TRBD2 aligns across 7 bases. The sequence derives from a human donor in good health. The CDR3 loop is CASSPGGLRDYEQYF. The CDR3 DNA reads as TGTGCCAGCAGCCCGGGAGGTCTGAGGGACTACGAGCAGTACTTC. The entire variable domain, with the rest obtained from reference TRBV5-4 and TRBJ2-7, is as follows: ETGVTQSPTHLIKTRGQQVTLRCSSQSGHNTVSWYQQALGQGPQFIFQYYREEENGRGNFPPRFSGLQFPNYSSELNVNALELDDSALYLCASSPGGLRDYEQYFGPGTRLTVT.